This T cell receptor beta chain was recovered during a study of cytomegalovirus exposure and HLA in healthy donors. V dropped 4 bases and J dropped 0 bases, with 14 bases sitting between them. Germline CDR1 is SGHRS and CDR2 is YFSETQ. The CDR3 sequence is 17 residues long. PCR used 60 Vbeta primers and 13 Jbeta primers. Sequenced by immunoSEQ multiplex PCR; TCRdb stores in-frame clones only, minus some. The data show approximately 140,000 clones, with 65% to 90% seen just once and roughly 1.2% held by the top ten. The V call is TRBV5-1, the J call TRBJ2-6, with D maybe TRBD1 (6 bases). The clonotype was recovered from a girl between 2 and 10 years old in good health and CMV-seronegative. The specimen sequenced was PBMCs. CDR3 protein: CASSTTSGASGANVLTF. The DNA for the CDR3 is TGCGCCAGCAGCACCACCTCAGGGGCCTCTGGGGCCAACGTCCTGACTTTC.